The T cell receptor (beta chain) under discussion was sequenced for a study of shared clonotypes between healthy human individuals. Some clones are missing from TCRdb's copy, which holds only in-frame ones; the method was immunoSEQ multiplex PCR. The data show over a million clones, with around 82% seen just once and 0.5% to 0.65% held by the top ten. Germline V gene lookup returns CDR1 SGHTA and CDR2 FQGNSA. V was clipped by 5 bases and J by 0 bases, with 12 bases between them. The CDR3 loop spans 15 amino acids. The sequence came from a young man in good health. Some clones in this sample may be carry-over from other donors' samples. The gene calls are TRBV7-2 and TRBJ2-3; no reliable D call. Material: memory CD4+ T cells from PBMCs. The subset is: CD45RA-negative fraction. CDR3 region: CASSQVLSSTDTQYF. The CDR3 DNA reads TGTGCCAGCAGCCAAGTCCTATCTAGCACAGATACGCAGTATTTT.